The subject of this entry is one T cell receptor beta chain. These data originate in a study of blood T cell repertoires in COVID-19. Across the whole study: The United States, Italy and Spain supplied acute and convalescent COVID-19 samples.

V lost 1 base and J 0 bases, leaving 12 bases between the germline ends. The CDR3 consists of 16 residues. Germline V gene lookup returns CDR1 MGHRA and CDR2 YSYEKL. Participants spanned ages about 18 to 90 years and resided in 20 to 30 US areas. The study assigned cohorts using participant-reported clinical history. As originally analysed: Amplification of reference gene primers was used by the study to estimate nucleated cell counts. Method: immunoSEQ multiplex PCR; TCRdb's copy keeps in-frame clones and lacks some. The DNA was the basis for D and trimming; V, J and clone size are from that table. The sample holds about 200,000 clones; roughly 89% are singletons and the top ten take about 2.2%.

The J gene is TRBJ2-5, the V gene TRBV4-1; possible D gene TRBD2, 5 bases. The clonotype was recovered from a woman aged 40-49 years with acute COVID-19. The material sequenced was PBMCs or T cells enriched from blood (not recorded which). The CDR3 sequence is CASSQVRLAHQETQYF. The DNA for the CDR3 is TGCGCCAGCAGCCAAGTTCGGCTAGCCCACCAAGAGACCCAGTACTTC.